These 29 T cell receptor beta chains share one sample of origin, sequenced in a study of T cell responses to AZD1222 COVID-19 vaccine. Generated by immunoSEQ multiplex PCR, the TCRdb table keeps only in-frame clones and is missing some. This sample has about 150,000 clones, with 85% to 95% found just once. The sequences come from peripheral blood, collected on day 0 of AZD1222 vaccination. Receptor source: an adult in good health.

CDR3: CASGRDYNEQFF. The CDR3 nucleotides are TGTGCCAGCGGTAGGGACTACAATGAGCAGTTCTTC. This sequence joins TRBV2 and TRBJ2-1, with D unresolved. V lost 8 bases and J 3 bases, leaving 8 bases between the germline ends. This CDR3 is built from 12 residues. In germline, CDR1 is SNHLY, CDR2 FYNNEI. The variable domain in full, with the rest retrieved from reference TRBV2 and TRBJ2-1, is EPEVTQTPSHQVTQMGQEVILRCVPISNHLYFYWYRQILGQKVEFLVSFYNNEISEKSEIFDDQFSVERPDGSNFTLKIRSTKLEDSAMYFCASGRDYNEQFFGPGTRLTVL.

V is TRBV6-1 and J is TRBJ2-7, with a possible D match to TRBD1 (5 bases). V was shortened by 0 bases and J by 3 bases, with 9 bases between the two germline ends. Germline V gene lookup returns CDR1 MNHNS and CDR2 SASEGT. The CDR3 runs 14 residues. The CDR3 protein is CASSEANRRYEQYF. CDR3 coding DNA: TGTGCCAGCAGTGAAGCTAACAGGCGCTACGAGCAGTACTTC.

The chain joins TRBV5-6 to TRBJ2-2; D might be TRBD1 (5 bases). Germline loops: CDR1 SGHDT, CDR2 YYEEEE. With 3 bases removed from V and 1 base from J, the gap between germline ends came to 10 bases. The CDR3 length is 15 residues. CDR3 sequence (DNA): TGTGCCAGCAGCTCCTTGGGGCTGAACACCGGGGAGCTGTTTTTT. Translation gives CASSSLGLNTGELFF.

V is TRBV6-6 and J is TRBJ2-5; D possibly matches TRBD1 or TRBD2 (5 bases each). The CDR3 contains 12 residues. Germline CDR1 is MNHNY and CDR2 is SVGAGI (reference sequence). V lost 5 bases and J 5 bases, leaving 9 bases between the germline ends. The CDR3 sequence: CASSQGEETQYF. The CDR3 bases are TGTGCCAGCAGTCAGGGAGAGGAGACCCAGTACTTC.

The chain has TRBV6-2 or TRBV6-3 and TRBJ1-5; D not certain. Trimming cost V 4 bases and J 3 bases, with 7 bases left between them. The CDR3 length is 13 residues. Per the germline V gene, CDR1 is MNHEY and CDR2 is SVGEGT. The CDR3 sequence is CASSFGPNQPQHF. The CDR3 DNA sequence: TGTGCCAGCAGTTTCGGTCCCAATCAGCCCCAGCATTTT.

V gene TRBV12-3 or TRBV12-4 combines with J gene TRBJ1-3, with TRBD1 matching 8 bases. This CDR3 spans 13 amino acids. Trimming at V came to 5 bases and at J to 8 bases, leaving 5 bases not matched to a gene. CDR3 residues: CASSNGQGDTIYF. CDR3 bases: TGTGCCAGCAGTAACGGACAGGGCGACACCATATATTTT.

This clone was counted a single time. The gene calls are TRBV5-1 and TRBJ1-4; a possible D gene is TRBD1 (6 bases). The V end was cut by 4 bases, the J end by 7 bases, with 14 bases between. This CDR3 region has 14 residues. The germline V gene has CDR1 SGHRS and CDR2 YFSETQ. The CDR3 bases are TGCGCCAGCAGCCCCGGGGAACAGGGTGAAAAACTGTTTTTT. It translates to CASSPGEQGEKLFF.

The rearrangement joins TRBV19 to TRBJ1-1; 8 nucleotides agree with TRBD1. This CDR3 is built from 15 residues. Trimming removed 6 bases from V and 5 bases from J; junction bases left unmatched: 11. The germline gives CDR1 LNHDA, CDR2 SQIVND (reference sequence). The CDR3 protein is CASSTKTGGGTEAFF. The CDR3 DNA is TGTGCCAGTAGCACCAAAACAGGGGGGGGGACTGAAGCTTTCTTT. The whole variable domain, filled in from reference TRBV19 and TRBJ1-1, reads DGGITQSPKYLFRKEGQNVTLSCEQNLNHDAMYWYRQDPGQGLRLIYYSQIVNDFQKGDIAEGYSVSREKKESFPLTVTSAQKNPTAFYLCASSTKTGGGTEAFFGQGTRLTVV.

The chain carries TRBV7-9 and TRBJ1-2, with a weak D call TRBD1 (5 bases). There are 14 residues in the CDR3. Trimming took off 2 bases at V and 5 bases at J, with 12 bases between the two ends. Germline V gene lookup returns CDR1 SEHNR and CDR2 FQNEAQ (reference sequence). The CDR3 is CASSLQGPGYGYTF. In nucleotides, the CDR3 is TGTGCCAGCAGCTTACAGGGCCCCGGTTATGGCTACACCTTC. Looking up the rest from reference TRBV7-9 and TRBJ1-2 gives the full variable domain: DTGVSQNPRHKITKRGQNVTFRCDPISEHNRLYWYRQTLGQGPEFLTYFQNEAQLEKSRLLSDRFSAERPKGSFSTLEIQRTEQGDSAMYLCASSLQGPGYGYTFGSGTRLTVV.

This clone showed up just once. Relative to the germline gene, one junction end is altered; a read error may explain this. The genes are TRBV7-7 and TRBJ2-1, with 7 positions matching TRBD1. The germline V gene encodes CDR1 SSHAT and CDR2 FNYEAQ (reference sequence). The CDR3 is made up of 16 amino acids. CDR3 sequence: CASSPAGTVSINEQFF. DNA of the CDR3: TGTGCTAGCAGCCCCGCCGGGACAGTCTCGATCAATGAGCAGTTCTTC.

This clone was seen just once. The rearrangement uses TRBV18 and TRBJ1-6; perhaps TRBD1 as D (6 bases). V gave up 3 bases and J gave up 13 bases, with 10 bases separating them. Germline-derived CDR1 and CDR2 are KGHSH and LQKENI. This CDR3 region has 12 residues. For the CDR3, the DNA is TGTGCCAGCTCACCCCCGGGGGCCCCCCTCCACTTT. Residues: CASSPPGAPLHF.

The chain combines TRBV19 with TRBJ1-5; tentative D call: TRBD1 (5 bases). The V gene's germline CDR1 is LNHDA and CDR2 SQIVND (reference sequence). Trimming cost V 0 bases and J 7 bases, with 10 bases left between them. This CDR3 is 14 amino acids long. CDR3 DNA: TGTGCCAGTAGTATAGAGGGGCTAGGACAGCCCCAGCATTTT. Residues: CASSIEGLGQPQHF. The full variable domain, completed using reference TRBV19 and TRBJ1-5, is DGGITQSPKYLFRKEGQNVTLSCEQNLNHDAMYWYRQDPGQGLRLIYYSQIVNDFQKGDIAEGYSVSREKKESFPLTVTSAQKNPTAFYLCASSIEGLGQPQHFGDGTRLSIL.

The rearrangement links TRBV7-3 to TRBJ2-1, with 12 bases aligning to TRBD2. Germline CDR1 and CDR2: SGHTA and FQGTGA. The ends lost 5 bases at V and 4 bases at J; junction bases unmatched: 0. The CDR3 is made up of 14 amino acids. The CDR3 loop reads CASSTSGGYNEQFF. CDR3 DNA sequence: TGTGCCAGCAGCACTAGCGGGGGGTACAATGAGCAGTTCTTC.

This rearrangement joins TRBV29-1 to TRBJ2-2; D might be TRBD1 (5 bases). V lost 2 bases, J lost 1 base, and 11 bases lay in between. The CDR3 runs 15 residues. Germline CDR1 SQVTM, CDR2 ANQGSEA. The CDR3 DNA reads as TGCAGCGTTGAAAGTCGTCAGGGGAACACCGGGGAGCTGTTTTTT. It encodes CSVESRQGNTGELFF.

The V and J genes are TRBV4-3 and TRBJ2-3; TRBD2 matches 9 bases. Germline V gives CDR1 LGHNA, CDR2 YSLEER. Unmatched junction bases numbered 7, after V lost 2 bases and J lost 1 base. This CDR3 has 17 residues. The CDR3 protein is CASSQTPSGEGTDTQYF. DNA of the CDR3: TGCGCCAGCAGCCAAACTCCTAGCGGGGAGGGCACAGATACGCAGTATTTT.

The chain has TRBV12-3 or TRBV12-4 and TRBJ1-2, with D unresolved. CDR3 length equals 13 residues. V gave up 3 bases and J gave up 8 bases, with 13 bases separating them. CDR3 nucleotides: TGTGCCAGCAGTTTTGGAGGGCTCGAAGGCTACACCTTC. Translation gives CASSFGGLEGYTF.

The rearrangement links TRBV5-1 to TRBJ1-2; D is unclear. The CDR3 contains 12 residues. V dropped 0 bases and J dropped 6 bases, with 6 bases sitting between them. Germline V gives CDR1 SGHRS, CDR2 YFSETQ. This CDR3 reads CASSLAGDGYTF. CDR3 DNA: TGCGCCAGCAGCTTGGCGGGTGATGGCTACACCTTC.

The V and J genes are TRBV5-4 and TRBJ2-1; 9 bases fit TRBD2. CDR3 length: 16 amino acids. The germline gives CDR1 SGHNT, CDR2 YYREEE (reference sequence). V lost 4 bases, J lost 5 bases, and 10 bases stayed unmatched. The CDR3 DNA follows: TGTGCCAGCAGCGCAGGTCTAGCGGGGATCAACAATGAGCAGTTCTTC. This codes for CASSAGLAGINNEQFF.

The chain carries TRBV11-3 and TRBJ1-1; unclear D gene. Trimming stripped 5 bases from V and 1 base from J, with 20 bases between. CDR1 is SGHNT, CDR2 YENEEA, per germline. The CDR3 length is 17 residues. The CDR3 bases are TGTGCCAGCAGCCGTACCTCTGGCAGGCGGCCGAACACTGAAGCTTTCTTT. Translated, it gives CASSRTSGRRPNTEAFF.

The V call is TRBV7-8, the J call TRBJ2-5; unclear D gene. CDR1 SGHVS and CDR2 FQNEAQ come from the germline V gene. The CDR3 sequence is 14 residues long. Trimming stripped 6 bases from V and 2 bases from J, with 13 bases between. CDR3 sequence (DNA): TGTGCCAGCAGATATCGCGACGGTCAAGAGACCCAGTACTTC. This encodes CASRYRDGQETQYF.

In nucleotides, the CDR3 is TGTGCCAGCATCCTTAGCGGGGCAGCCCAGTTTAATCAGCCCCAGCATTTT. Its protein product is CASILSGAAQFNQPQHF. The chain uses TRBV28 and TRBJ1-5; D possibly corresponds to TRBD1 (5 bases). The CDR3 has 17 residues. Germline lookup yields CDR1 MDHEN and CDR2 SYDVKM. The V end was cut by 7 bases, the J end by 4 bases, with 23 bases between.

The J gene is TRBJ2-6, the V gene TRBV18, with D possibly TRBD1 on 6 matching bases. V lost 8 bases to trimming and J lost 0 bases, with 23 bases between them. The CDR3 is 19 amino acids. Germline V gene data show CDR1 as KGHSH and CDR2 as LQKENI. The CDR3 region has the DNA TGTGCCAGCCCAACCGAACGGACAGTAGGGAGCTCTGGGGCCAACGTCCTGACTTTC. Translated, it gives CASPTERTVGSSGANVLTF.

The CDR3 DNA reads TGTGCCTGGAGTGAAACAGACTGGGAGGGCTACACCTTC. This codes for CAWSETDWEGYTF. This chain uses TRBV30 with TRBJ1-2, with D hard to call. The germline V gene has CDR1 GTSNPN and CDR2 SVGIG (reference sequence). The CDR3 runs 13 residues. V was trimmed by 1 base and J by 8 bases, leaving 14 bases between them. Together with reference TRBV30 and TRBJ1-2, the CDR3 gives the full variable domain: SQTIHQWPATLVQPVGSPLSLECTVEGTSNPNLYWYRQAAGRGLQLLFYSVGIGQISSEVPQNLSASRPQDRQFILSSKKLLLSDSGFYLCAWSETDWEGYTFGSGTRLTVV.

The rearrangement links TRBV28 to TRBJ1-4; no definite D call. V was clipped by 8 bases and J by 5 bases, with 12 bases between them. The germline gives CDR1 MDHEN, CDR2 SYDVKM. The CDR3 covers 13 residues. CDR3 sequence reads: CASDGGGNEKLFF. In nucleotides, the CDR3 is TGTGCCAGCGATGGCGGCGGGAATGAAAAACTGTTTTTT.

This CDR3 is CASSYYPANTEAFF. DNA of the CDR3: TGTGCCAGCAGTTACTACCCAGCGAACACTGAAGCTTTCTTT. V is TRBV6-5 and J is TRBJ1-1; D remains ambiguous. The V and J ends lost 1 base and 1 base respectively, with 7 bases between them. Germline CDR1 and CDR2: MNHEY and SVGAGI. There are 14 residues in the CDR3.

The chain couples TRBV13 to TRBJ1-1; D gene uncertain. This CDR3 is 12 amino acids long. V was shortened by 0 bases and J by 8 bases, with 7 bases between the two germline ends. Germline assignment: CDR1 PRHDT and CDR2 FYEKMQ (reference sequence). CDR3 loop: CASSLGGGEAFF. The CDR3 DNA sequence: TGTGCCAGCAGCTTAGGGGGAGGGGAAGCTTTCTTT.

This chain uses TRBV19 with TRBJ2-2; D gene ambiguous. Germline loops: CDR1 LNHDA, CDR2 SQIVND (reference sequence). V was clipped by 0 bases and J by 5 bases, with 7 bases between them. CDR3 length: 14 amino acids. As DNA, the CDR3 is TGTGCCAGTAGTATAGATCTTATTACCGGGGAGCTGTTTTTT. Protein: CASSIDLITGELFF.

V is TRBV12-3 or TRBV12-4 and J is TRBJ2-1; tentative D call: TRBD2 (6 bases). The ends were cut back, 11 bases at V and 3 bases at J, with 14 bases in the middle. This CDR3 region has 13 residues. The CDR3 here is CASRDFIYNEQFF. CDR3 nucleotides: TGTGCCTCGCGGGACTTCATCTACAATGAGCAGTTCTTC.

The V gene is TRBV5-1, the J gene TRBJ2-7; no definite D call. Germline V lookup: CDR1 SGHRS, CDR2 YFSETQ. The CDR3 is 11 residues long. With 4 bases removed from V and 3 bases from J, the gap between germline ends came to 5 bases. CDR3 DNA: TGCGCCAGCAGCAGAGACTACGAGCAGTACTTC. This translates into CASSRDYEQYF. Full variable domain (remainder filled in from reference TRBV5-1 and TRBJ2-7): KAGVTQTPRYLIKTRGQQVTLSCSPISGHRSVSWYQQTPGQGLQFLFEYFSETQRNKGNFPGRFSGRQFSNSRSEMNVSTLELGDSALYLCASSRDYEQYFGPGTRLTVT.